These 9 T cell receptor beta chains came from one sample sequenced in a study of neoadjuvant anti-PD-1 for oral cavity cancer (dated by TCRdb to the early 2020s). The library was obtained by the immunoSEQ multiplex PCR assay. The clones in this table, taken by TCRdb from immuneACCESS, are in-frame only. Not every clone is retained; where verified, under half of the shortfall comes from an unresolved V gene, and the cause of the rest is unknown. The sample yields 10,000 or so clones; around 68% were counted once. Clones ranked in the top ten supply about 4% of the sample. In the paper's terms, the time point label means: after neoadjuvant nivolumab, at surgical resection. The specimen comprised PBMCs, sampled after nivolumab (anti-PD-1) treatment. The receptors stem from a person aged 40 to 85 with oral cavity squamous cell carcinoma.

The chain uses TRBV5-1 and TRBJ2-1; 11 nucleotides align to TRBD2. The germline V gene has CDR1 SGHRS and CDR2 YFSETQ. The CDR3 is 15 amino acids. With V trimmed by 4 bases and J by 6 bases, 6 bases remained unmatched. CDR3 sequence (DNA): TGCGCCAGCAGCGTACTAGCGGGGGCCTCCAATGAGCAGTTCTTC. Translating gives CASSVLAGASNEQFF.

This CDR3 reads CASRFGTSGGRAEQFF. The DNA of the CDR3 is TGTGCCAGCAGGTTTGGGACTAGCGGGGGCCGGGCGGAGCAGTTCTTC. This chain connects TRBV2 to TRBJ2-1; 14 bases line up with TRBD2. Germline lookup yields CDR1 SNHLY and CDR2 FYNNEI. J gave up 10 bases and V 6 bases, and 11 bases lay outside the gene matches. The CDR3 consists of 16 residues.

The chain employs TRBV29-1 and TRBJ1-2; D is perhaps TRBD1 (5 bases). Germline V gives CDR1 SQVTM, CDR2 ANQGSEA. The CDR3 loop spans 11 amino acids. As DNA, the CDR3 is TGCTCATTCCAGGGAGCTCGCGGCTACACCTTC. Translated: CSFQGARGYTF. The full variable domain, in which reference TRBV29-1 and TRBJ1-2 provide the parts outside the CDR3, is SAVISQKPSRDICQRGTSLTIQCQVDSQVTMMFWYRQQPGQSLTLIATANQGSEATYESGFVIDKFPISRPNLTFSTLTVSNMSPEDSSIYLCSFQGARGYTFGSGTRLTVV.

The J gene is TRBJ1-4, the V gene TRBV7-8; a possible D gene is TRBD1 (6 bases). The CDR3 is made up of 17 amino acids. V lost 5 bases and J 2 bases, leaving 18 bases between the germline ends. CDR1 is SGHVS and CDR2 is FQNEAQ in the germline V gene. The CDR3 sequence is CASSMRPLQGTNEKLFF. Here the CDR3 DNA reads TGTGCCAGCAGCATGAGACCGTTACAGGGCACTAATGAAAAACTGTTTTTT.

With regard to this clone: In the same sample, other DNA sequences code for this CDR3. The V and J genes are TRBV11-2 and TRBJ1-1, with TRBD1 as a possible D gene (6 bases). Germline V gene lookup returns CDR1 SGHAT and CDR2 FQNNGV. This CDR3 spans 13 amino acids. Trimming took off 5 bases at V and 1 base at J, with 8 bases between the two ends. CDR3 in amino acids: CASSLGGNTEAFF. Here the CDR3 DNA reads TGTGCCAGCAGCCTAGGGGGGAACACTGAAGCTTTCTTT. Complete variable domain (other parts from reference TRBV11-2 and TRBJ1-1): EAGVAQSPRYKIIEKRQSVAFWCNPISGHATLYWYQQILGQGPKLLIQFQNNGVVDDSQLPKDRFSAERLKGVDSTLKIQPAKLEDSAVYLCASSLGGNTEAFFGQGTRLTVV.

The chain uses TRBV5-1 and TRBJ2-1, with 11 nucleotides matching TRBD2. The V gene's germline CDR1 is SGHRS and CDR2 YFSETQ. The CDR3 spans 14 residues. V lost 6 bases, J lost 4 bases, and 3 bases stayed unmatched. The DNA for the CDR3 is TGCGCCAGCAACTTAGCGGGAGGGTACAATGAGCAGTTCTTC. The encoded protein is CASNLAGGYNEQFF.

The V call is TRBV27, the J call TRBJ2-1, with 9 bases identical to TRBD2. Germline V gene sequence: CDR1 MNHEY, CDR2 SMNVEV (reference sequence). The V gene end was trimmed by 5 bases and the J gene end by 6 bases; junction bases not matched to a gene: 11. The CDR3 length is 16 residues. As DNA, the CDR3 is TGTGCCAGCAGTCCTTGGGGGACTAGCCGATCCAATGAGCAGTTCTTC. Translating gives CASSPWGTSRSNEQFF.

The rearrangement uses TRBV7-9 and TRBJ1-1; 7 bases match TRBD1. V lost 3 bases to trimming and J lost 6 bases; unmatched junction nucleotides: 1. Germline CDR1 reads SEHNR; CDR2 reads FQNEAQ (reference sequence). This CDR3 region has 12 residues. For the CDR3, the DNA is TGTGCCAGCAGCTTTGGGACAGCTGAAGCTTTCTTT. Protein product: CASSFGTAEAFF. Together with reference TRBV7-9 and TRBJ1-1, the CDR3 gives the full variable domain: DTGVSQNPRHKITKRGQNVTFRCDPISEHNRLYWYRQTLGQGPEFLTYFQNEAQLEKSRLLSDRFSAERPKGSFSTLEIQRTEQGDSAMYLCASSFGTAEAFFGQGTRLTVV.

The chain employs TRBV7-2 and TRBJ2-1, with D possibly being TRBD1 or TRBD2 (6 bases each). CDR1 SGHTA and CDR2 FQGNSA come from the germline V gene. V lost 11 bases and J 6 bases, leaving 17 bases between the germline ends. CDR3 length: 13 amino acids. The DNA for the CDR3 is TGTGCCCGTAAGGGGGGAGGAGGCAATGAGCAGTTCTTC. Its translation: CARKGGGGNEQFF.